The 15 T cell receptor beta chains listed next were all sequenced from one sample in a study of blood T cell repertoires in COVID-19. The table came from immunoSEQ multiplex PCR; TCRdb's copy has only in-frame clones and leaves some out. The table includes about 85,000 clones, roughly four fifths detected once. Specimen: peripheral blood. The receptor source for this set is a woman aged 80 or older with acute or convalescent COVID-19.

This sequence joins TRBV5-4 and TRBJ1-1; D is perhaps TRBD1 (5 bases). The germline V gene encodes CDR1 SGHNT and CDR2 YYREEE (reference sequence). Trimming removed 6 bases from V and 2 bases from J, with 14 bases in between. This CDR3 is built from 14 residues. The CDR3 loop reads CASTFGGVNTEAFF. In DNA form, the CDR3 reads TGTGCCAGCACCTTCGGGGGTGTTAACACTGAAGCTTTCTTT. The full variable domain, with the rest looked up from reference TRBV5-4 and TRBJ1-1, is ETGVTQSPTHLIKTRGQQVTLRCSSQSGHNTVSWYQQALGQGPQFIFQYYREEENGRGNFPPRFSGLQFPNYSSELNVNALELDDSALYLCASTFGGVNTEAFFGQGTRLTVV.

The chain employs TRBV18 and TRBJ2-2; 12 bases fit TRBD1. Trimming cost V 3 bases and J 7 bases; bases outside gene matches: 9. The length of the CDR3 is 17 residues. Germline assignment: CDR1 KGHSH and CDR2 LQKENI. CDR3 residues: CASSPRRDRGQGGELFF. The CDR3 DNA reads TGTGCCAGCTCACCTCGGAGGGACAGGGGGCAAGGCGGGGAGCTGTTTTTT.

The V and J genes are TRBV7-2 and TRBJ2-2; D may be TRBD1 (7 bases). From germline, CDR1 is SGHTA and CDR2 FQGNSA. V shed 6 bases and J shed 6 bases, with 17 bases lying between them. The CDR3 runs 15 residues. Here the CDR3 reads CASSSYSGGSGELFF. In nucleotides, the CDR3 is TGTGCCAGCAGTTCTTACTCAGGGGGGTCCGGGGAGCTGTTTTTT.

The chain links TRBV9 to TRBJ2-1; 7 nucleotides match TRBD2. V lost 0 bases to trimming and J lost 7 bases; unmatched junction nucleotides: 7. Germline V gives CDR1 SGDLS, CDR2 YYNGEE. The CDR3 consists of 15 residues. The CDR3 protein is CASSVELAMGNEQFF. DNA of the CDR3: TGTGCCAGCAGCGTAGAACTAGCGATGGGGAATGAGCAGTTCTTC.

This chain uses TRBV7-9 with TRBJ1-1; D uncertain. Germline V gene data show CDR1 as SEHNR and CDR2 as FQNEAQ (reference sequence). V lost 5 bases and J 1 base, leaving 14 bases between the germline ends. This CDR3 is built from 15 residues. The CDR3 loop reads CASSRSSNKNTEAFF. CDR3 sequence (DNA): TGTGCCAGCAGCAGGAGCAGCAACAAGAACACTGAAGCTTTCTTT.

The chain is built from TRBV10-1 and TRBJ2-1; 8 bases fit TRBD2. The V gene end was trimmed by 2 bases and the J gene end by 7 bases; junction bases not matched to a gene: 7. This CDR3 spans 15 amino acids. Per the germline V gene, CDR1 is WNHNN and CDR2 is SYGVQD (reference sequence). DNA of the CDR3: TGCGCCAGCAGTGAGAGCGGCGGGGGGCGAAATGAGCAGTTCTTC. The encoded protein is CASSESGGGRNEQFF.

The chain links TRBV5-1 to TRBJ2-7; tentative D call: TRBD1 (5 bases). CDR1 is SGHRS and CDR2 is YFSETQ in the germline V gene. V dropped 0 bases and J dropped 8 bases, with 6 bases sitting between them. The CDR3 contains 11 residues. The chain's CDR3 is CASSLDRKQYF. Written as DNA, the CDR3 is TGCGCCAGCAGCTTGGACAGGAAGCAGTACTTC.

CDR3 bases: TGTGCCAGCAGTGATATTTCTGGGCGCAGGGGGCATAGTCAGCCCCAGCATTTT. This translates into CASSDISGRRGHSQPQHF. The rearrangement links TRBV6-4 to TRBJ1-5, with 8 bases that match TRBD1. Germline V gives CDR1 MRHNA, CDR2 SNTAGT. The V gene end was trimmed by 3 bases and the J gene end by 6 bases; junction bases not matched to a gene: 16. The CDR3 extends over 18 amino acids.

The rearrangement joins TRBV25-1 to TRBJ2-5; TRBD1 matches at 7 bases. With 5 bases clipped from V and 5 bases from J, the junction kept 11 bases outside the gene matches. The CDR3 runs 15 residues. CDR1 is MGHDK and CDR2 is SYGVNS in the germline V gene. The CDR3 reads CASSPPSTGWETQYF. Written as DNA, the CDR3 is TGTGCCAGCAGTCCCCCCTCGACAGGGTGGGAGACCCAGTACTTC.

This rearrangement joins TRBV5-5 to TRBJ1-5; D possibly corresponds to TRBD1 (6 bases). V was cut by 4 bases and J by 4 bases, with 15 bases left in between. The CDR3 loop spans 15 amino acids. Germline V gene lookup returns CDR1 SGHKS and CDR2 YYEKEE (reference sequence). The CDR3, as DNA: TGTGCCAGCAGCGACGGACAGACGTTTAATCAGCCCCAGCATTTT. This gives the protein CASSDGQTFNQPQHF.

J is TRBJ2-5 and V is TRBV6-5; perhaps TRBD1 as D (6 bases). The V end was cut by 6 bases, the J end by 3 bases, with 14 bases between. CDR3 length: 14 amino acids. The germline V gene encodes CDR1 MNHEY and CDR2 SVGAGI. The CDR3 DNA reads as TGTGCCAGCAGCTACGACAGGATAGAAGAGACCCAGTACTTC. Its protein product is CASSYDRIEETQYF.

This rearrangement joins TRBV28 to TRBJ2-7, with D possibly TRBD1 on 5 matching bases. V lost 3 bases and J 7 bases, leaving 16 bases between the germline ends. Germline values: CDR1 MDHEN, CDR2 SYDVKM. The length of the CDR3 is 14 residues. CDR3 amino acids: CASSFPGQGQEQYF. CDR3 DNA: TGTGCCAGCAGTTTTCCCGGCCAGGGCCAGGAGCAGTACTTC. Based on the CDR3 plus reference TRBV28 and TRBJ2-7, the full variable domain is DVKVTQSSRYLVKRTGEKVFLECVQDMDHENMFWYRQDPGLGLRLIYFSYDVKMKEKGDIPEGYSVSREKKERFSLILESASTNQTSMYLCASSFPGQGQEQYFGPGTRLTVT.

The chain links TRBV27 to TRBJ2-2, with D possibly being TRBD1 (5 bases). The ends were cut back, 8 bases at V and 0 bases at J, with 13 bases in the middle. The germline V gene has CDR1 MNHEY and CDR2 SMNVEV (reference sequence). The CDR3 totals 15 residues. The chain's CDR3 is CASRLQGANTGELFF. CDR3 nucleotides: TGTGCCAGCCGCTTACAAGGGGCGAACACCGGGGAGCTGTTTTTT.

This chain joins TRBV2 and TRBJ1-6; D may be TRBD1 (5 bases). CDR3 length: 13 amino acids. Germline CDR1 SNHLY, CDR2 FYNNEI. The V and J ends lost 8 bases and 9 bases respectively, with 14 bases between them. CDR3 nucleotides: TGTGCCAGCGGGGCGGTCCCAGGTTCACCCCTCCACTTT. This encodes CASGAVPGSPLHF.

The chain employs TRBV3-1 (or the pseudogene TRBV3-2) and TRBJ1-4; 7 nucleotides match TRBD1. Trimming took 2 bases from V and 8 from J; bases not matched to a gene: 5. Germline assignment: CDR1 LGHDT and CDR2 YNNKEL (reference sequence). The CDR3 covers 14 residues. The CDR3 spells CASSQPDREEKLFF. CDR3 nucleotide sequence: TGTGCCAGCAGCCAACCTGACAGGGAAGAAAAACTGTTTTTT.